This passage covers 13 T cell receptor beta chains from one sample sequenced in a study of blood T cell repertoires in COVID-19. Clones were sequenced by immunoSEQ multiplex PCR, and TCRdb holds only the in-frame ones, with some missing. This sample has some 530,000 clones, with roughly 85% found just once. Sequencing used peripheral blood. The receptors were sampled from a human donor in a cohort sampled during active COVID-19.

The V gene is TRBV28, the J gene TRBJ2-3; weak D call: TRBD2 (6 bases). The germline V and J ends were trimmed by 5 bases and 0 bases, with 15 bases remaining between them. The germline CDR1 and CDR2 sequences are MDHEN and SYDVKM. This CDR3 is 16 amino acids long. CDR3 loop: CASSVISGRSTDTQYF. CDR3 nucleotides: TGTGCCAGCAGTGTGATCAGCGGGCGGAGCACAGATACGCAGTATTTT. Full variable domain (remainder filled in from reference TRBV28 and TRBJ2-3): DVKVTQSSRYLVKRTGEKVFLECVQDMDHENMFWYRQDPGLGLRLIYFSYDVKMKEKGDIPEGYSVSREKKERFSLILESASTNQTSMYLCASSVISGRSTDTQYFGPGTRLTVL.

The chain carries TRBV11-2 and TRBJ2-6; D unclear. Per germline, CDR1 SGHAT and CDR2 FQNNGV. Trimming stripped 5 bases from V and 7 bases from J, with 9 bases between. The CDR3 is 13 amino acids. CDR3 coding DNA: TGTGCCAGCAGCCCCTTTAGTGCCAACGTCCTGACTTTC. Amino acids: CASSPFSANVLTF. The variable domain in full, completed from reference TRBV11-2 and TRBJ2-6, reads EAGVAQSPRYKIIEKRQSVAFWCNPISGHATLYWYQQILGQGPKLLIQFQNNGVVDDSQLPKDRFSAERLKGVDSTLKIQPAKLEDSAVYLCASSPFSANVLTFGAGSRLTVL.

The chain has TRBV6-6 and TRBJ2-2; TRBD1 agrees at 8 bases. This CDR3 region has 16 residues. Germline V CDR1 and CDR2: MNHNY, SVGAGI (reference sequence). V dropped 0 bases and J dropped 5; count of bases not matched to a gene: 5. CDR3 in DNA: TGTGCCAGCAGTTACTCGCCAGGGGGCCAAACCGGGGAGCTGTTTTTT. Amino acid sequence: CASSYSPGGQTGELFF.

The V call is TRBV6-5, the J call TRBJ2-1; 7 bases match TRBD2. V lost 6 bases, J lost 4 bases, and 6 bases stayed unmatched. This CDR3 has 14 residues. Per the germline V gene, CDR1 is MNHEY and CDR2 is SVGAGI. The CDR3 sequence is CASRSGLTYNEQFF. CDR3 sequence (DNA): TGTGCCAGCAGGTCGGGACTAACATACAATGAGCAGTTCTTC.

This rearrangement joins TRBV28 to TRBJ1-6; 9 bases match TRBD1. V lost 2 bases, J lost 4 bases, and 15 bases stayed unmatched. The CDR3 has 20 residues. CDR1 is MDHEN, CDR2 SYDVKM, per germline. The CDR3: CASSLPGTGPAMGYNSPLHF. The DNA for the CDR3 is TGTGCCAGCAGTTTACCGGGGACAGGGCCTGCCATGGGGTATAATTCACCCCTCCACTTT.

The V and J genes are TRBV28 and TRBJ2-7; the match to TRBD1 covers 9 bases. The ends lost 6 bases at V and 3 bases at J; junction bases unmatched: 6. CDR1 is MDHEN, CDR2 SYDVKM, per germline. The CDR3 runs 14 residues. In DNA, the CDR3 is TGTGCCAGCAGACCGGGGGGACAGGGCTACGAGCAGTACTTC. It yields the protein CASRPGGQGYEQYF.

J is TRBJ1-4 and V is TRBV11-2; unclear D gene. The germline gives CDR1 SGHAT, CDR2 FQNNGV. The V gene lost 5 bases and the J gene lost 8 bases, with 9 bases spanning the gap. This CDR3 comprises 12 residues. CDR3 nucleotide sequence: TGTGCCAGCAGCCTCGGACTGGAAAAACTGTTTTTT. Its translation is CASSLGLEKLFF.

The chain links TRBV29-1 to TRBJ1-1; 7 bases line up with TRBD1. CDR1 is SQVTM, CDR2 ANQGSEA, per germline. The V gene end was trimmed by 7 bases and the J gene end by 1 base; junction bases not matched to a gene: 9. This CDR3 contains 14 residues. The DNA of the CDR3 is TGCAGCGCCGGACAGGAATGGTCGAACACTGAAGCTTTCTTT. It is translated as CSAGQEWSNTEAFF.

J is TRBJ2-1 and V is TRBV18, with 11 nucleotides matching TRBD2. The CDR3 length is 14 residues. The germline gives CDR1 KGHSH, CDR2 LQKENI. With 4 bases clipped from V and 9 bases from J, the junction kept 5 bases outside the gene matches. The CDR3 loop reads CASSLAGGQIEQFF. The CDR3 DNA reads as TGTGCCAGCTCACTAGCGGGAGGGCAGATTGAGCAGTTCTTC. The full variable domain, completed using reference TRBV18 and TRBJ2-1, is NAGVMQNPRHLVRRRGQEARLRCSPMKGHSHVYWYRQLPEEGLKFMVYLQKENIIDESGMPKERFSAEFPKEGPSILRIQQVVRGDSAAYFCASSLAGGQIEQFFGPGTRLTVL.

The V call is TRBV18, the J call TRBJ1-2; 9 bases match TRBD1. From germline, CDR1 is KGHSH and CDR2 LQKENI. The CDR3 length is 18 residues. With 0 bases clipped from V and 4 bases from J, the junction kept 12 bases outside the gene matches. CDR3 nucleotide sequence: TGTGCCAGCTCACCACCGGGTGGATGGACAGGGGAAGGCTATGGCTACACCTTC. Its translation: CASSPPGGWTGEGYGYTF.

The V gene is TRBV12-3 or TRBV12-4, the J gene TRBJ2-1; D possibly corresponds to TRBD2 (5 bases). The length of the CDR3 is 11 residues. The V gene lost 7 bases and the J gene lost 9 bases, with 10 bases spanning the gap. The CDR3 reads CASTLRGEQFF. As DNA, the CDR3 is TGTGCCAGCACTCTCCGGGGTGAGCAGTTCTTC.

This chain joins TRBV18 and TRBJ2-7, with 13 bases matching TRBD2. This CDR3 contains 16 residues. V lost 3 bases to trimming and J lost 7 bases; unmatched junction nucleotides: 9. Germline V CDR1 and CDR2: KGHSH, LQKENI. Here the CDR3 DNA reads TGTGCCAGCTCACCCTCACTAGCGGGAGGGGTCCGGGAGCAGTACTTC. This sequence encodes CASSPSLAGGVREQYF.

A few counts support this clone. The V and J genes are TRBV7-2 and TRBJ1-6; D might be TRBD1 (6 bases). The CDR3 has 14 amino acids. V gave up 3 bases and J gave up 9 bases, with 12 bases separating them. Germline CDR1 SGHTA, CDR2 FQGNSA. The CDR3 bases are TGTGCCAGCAGCTTGTCGACAGGAGCTTCACCCCTCCACTTT. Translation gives CASSLSTGASPLHF.